This entry lists 13 T cell receptor beta chains sequenced from one sample in a study of blood T cell repertoires in COVID-19. Only in-frame clones appear in the TCRdb table, and some are missing; sequencing was by immunoSEQ multiplex PCR. The sample holds 120,000 to 150,000 clones, 75% to 90% seen once. Sample: peripheral blood. All receptors come from a man aged 18-30 years with COVID-19, enrolled during active disease.

The chain joins TRBV23-1 to TRBJ2-1; 11 bases fit TRBD2. TRBV23-1 is given ORF status, its function remaining uncertain. This CDR3 region has 17 residues. V shed 3 bases, J shed 0 bases, and the junction held 4 bases outside the gene matches. The CDR3 nucleotides read TGCGCCAGCAGTCACCCCACTAGCGGGAGCTCCTACAATGAGCAGTTCTTC. Translated, it gives CASSHPTSGSSYNEQFF.

The chain couples TRBV6-5 to TRBJ1-2; D is uncertain. CDR1 is MNHEY and CDR2 is SVGAGI in the germline V gene. V dropped 6 bases and J dropped 5 bases, with 10 bases sitting between them. The CDR3 is made up of 12 amino acids. CDR3 loop: CASSHFLYGYTF. Written as DNA, the CDR3 is TGTGCCAGCAGCCATTTTTTGTATGGCTACACCTTC.

The V call is TRBV2, the J call TRBJ1-2; D is ambiguous. The germline gives CDR1 SNHLY, CDR2 FYNNEI. V was cut by 4 bases and J by 0 bases, with 9 bases left in between. There are 14 residues in the CDR3. The DNA of the CDR3 is TGTGCCAGCAGTGTGGGCAGAGCTAACTATGGCTACACCTTC. Its protein product is CASSVGRANYGYTF. Together with reference TRBV2 and TRBJ1-2, the CDR3 gives the full variable domain: EPEVTQTPSHQVTQMGQEVILRCVPISNHLYFYWYRQILGQKVEFLVSFYNNEISEKSEIFDDQFSVERPDGSNFTLKIRSTKLEDSAMYFCASSVGRANYGYTFGSGTRLTVV.

This clone was picked up a small number of times. The rearrangement uses TRBV4-3 and TRBJ1-2; TRBD1 agrees at 7 bases. CDR3 length: 14 amino acids. Germline assignment: CDR1 LGHNA and CDR2 YSLEER. V shed 4 bases and J 2 bases; nucleotides not matched to a gene: 4. CDR3 region: CASSLGQENYGYTF. CDR3 coding DNA: TGCGCCAGCAGCCTAGGACAGGAAAACTATGGCTACACCTTC.

The chain links TRBV30 to TRBJ1-6; TRBD1 aligns across 7 bases. In germline, CDR1 is GTSNPN, CDR2 SVGIG (reference sequence). The CDR3 consists of 14 residues. The ends lost 0 bases at V and 6 bases at J; junction bases unmatched: 2. The CDR3 DNA reads as TGTGCCTGGAGTGTGGGGACAGCTAATTCACCCCTCCACTTT. The encoded protein is CAWSVGTANSPLHF.

V gene TRBV28 combines with J gene TRBJ2-7; D is uncertain. This CDR3 comprises 15 residues. CDR1 and CDR2 from the germline V gene are MDHEN and SYDVKM. V dropped 4 bases and J dropped 2 bases, with 15 bases sitting between them. The DNA for the CDR3 is TGTGCCAGCAGTTCTTACTTCCGTCCCCCCTACGAGCAGTACTTC. It translates to CASSSYFRPPYEQYF. Supplemented by reference TRBV28 and TRBJ2-7, the full variable domain reads DVKVTQSSRYLVKRTGEKVFLECVQDMDHENMFWYRQDPGLGLRLIYFSYDVKMKEKGDIPEGYSVSREKKERFSLILESASTNQTSMYLCASSSYFRPPYEQYFGPGTRLTVT.

Written as DNA, the CDR3 is TGTGCCAGCAGCTCCAAGGGACTAGCGGGATGGTATGAGCAGTTCTTC. Encoded protein: CASSSKGLAGWYEQFF. The V and J genes are TRBV11-1 and TRBJ2-1; 13 nucleotides line up with TRBD2. The CDR3 extends over 16 amino acids. V lost 4 bases to trimming and J lost 8 bases; unmatched junction nucleotides: 8. Germline lookup yields CDR1 SGHAT and CDR2 FQDESV (reference sequence).

The V and J genes are TRBV6-1 and TRBJ1-5; D may be TRBD1 (6 bases). Germline V gene sequence: CDR1 MNHNS, CDR2 SASEGT. The CDR3 is made up of 20 amino acids. The V and J ends lost 0 bases and 0 bases respectively, with 21 bases between them. This chain's CDR3 is CASSEAGVAGVPYSNQPQHF. The DNA for the CDR3 is TGTGCCAGCAGTGAAGCCGGGGTAGCAGGGGTCCCGTATAGCAATCAGCCCCAGCATTTT.

CDR3 sequence: CASSQPRLAEPTDTQYF. The CDR3 DNA reads TGCGCCAGCAGCCAACCCAGACTAGCGGAGCCCACAGATACGCAGTATTTT. The chain carries TRBV4-1 and TRBJ2-3, with 9 positions matching TRBD2. The length of the CDR3 is 17 residues. Germline CDR1 is MGHRA and CDR2 is YSYEKL. V dropped 2 bases and J dropped 2; count of bases not matched to a gene: 8.

The chain combines TRBV27 with TRBJ2-1; perhaps TRBD2 as D (7 bases). The CDR3 consists of 15 residues. V shed 8 bases and J shed 6 bases, with 20 bases lying between them. Germline CDR1 MNHEY, CDR2 SMNVEV (reference sequence). CDR3 region: CASSTWGGGGNEQFF. The CDR3 coding sequence is TGTGCCAGCTCCACTTGGGGAGGGGGGGGCAATGAGCAGTTCTTC.

In its sample, this clone was seen once. The chain couples TRBV2 to TRBJ2-1; D perhaps matches TRBD1 (5 bases). The V gene lost 7 bases and the J gene lost 3 bases, with 13 bases spanning the gap. The CDR3 has 14 amino acids. Germline V gene sequence: CDR1 SNHLY, CDR2 FYNNEI. CDR3 in amino acids: CASMDGHSYNEQFF. In DNA form, the CDR3 reads TGTGCCAGCATGGACGGACATAGCTACAATGAGCAGTTCTTC.

The chain couples TRBV4-1 to TRBJ1-6, with D uncertain. The V end was cut by 1 base, the J end by 7 bases, with 14 bases between. The CDR3 length is 16 residues. In germline, CDR1 is MGHRA, CDR2 YSYEKL. The CDR3 DNA follows: TGCGCCAGCAGCCAAGGCCTCCCGGGGTCGAATTCACCCCTCCACTTT. Translated, it gives CASSQGLPGSNSPLHF.

This sequence joins TRBV9 and TRBJ1-2; TRBD1 is a possible D gene (6 bases). Germline loops: CDR1 SGDLS, CDR2 YYNGEE. The V gene lost 3 bases and the J gene lost 7 bases, with 13 bases spanning the gap. The CDR3 loop spans 13 amino acids. This chain's CDR3 is CASSGHRDAGYTF. The CDR3 DNA follows: TGTGCCAGCAGCGGACACAGGGACGCTGGCTACACCTTC.